Described below is a single T cell receptor beta chain sequence and its context. PCR was performed using 60 Vbeta and 13 Jbeta primers. Generated by immunoSEQ multiplex PCR, the TCRdb table keeps only in-frame clones and is missing some. The data contain about 200,000 clones, approximately 70% of them seen just once; the ten biggest clones take up about 2.8%. This specimen comes from a study of cytomegalovirus exposure and HLA in healthy donors. The CDR3 runs 17 residues. Germline V gene sequence: CDR1 SGHNT, CDR2 YYREEE (reference sequence). The V segment lost 4 bases and the J segment 5 bases; nucleotides outside the gene matches: 8.

The receptor was isolated from a man aged 40-55 years in good health and CMV-seropositive. The chain has TRBV5-4 and TRBJ2-5; 16 positions agree with TRBD2. The sample taken for sequencing was PBMCs. CDR3 bases: TGTGCCAGCAGCCGGGGACTAGCGGGGGGGCATGGGGAGACCCAGTACTTC. This codes for CASSRGLAGGHGETQYF.